The clone carrying this TCR beta chain was seen a few times. Its antigen remains unknown. Reverse transcribing all isolated RNA meant expressed TCRB transcripts were sequenced. Clones were read by immunoSEQ multiplex PCR, and TCRdb kept only the in-frame ones, dropping some. The profile covers about 240,000 clones, with about 25% appearing a single time and 3.5% to 4.5% taken by the ten largest. CDR3 size: 13 residues. V was pared by 1 base and J by 6 bases, with 10 bases between. Germline-derived CDR1 and CDR2 are GTSNPN and SVGIG (reference sequence). The data stem from a study of beta chain features in type 1 diabetes. Study-level background: The number of sorted cells examined across all samples was around 98 million. The study's findings and limits: Moderate but significant shortening of TCRB CDR3s was recorded in all four CD4+ subsets from Type 1 diabetes patients.

The TCR originated in a man younger than 40 in good health. Source material: central memory CD4+ T cells from blood. V and J are TRBV30 and TRBJ2-1; D remains ambiguous. The CDR3 loop is CAWSGSPGNEQFF. The CDR3 DNA follows: TGTGCCTGGAGTGGATCTCCCGGCAATGAGCAGTTCTTC.